Below are 8 T cell receptor beta chains sequenced from a single sample in a study of PD-L1 blockade in urothelial cancer. The repertoire was sequenced with immunoSEQ multiplex PCR; TCRdb's copy has only in-frame clones and lacks some. The sample includes about 100,000 clones, 70% to 90% of them seen just once. The sample in question was PBMCs, obtained around atezolizumab (anti-PD-L1) treatment. These receptors were collected from a man over 45 with urothelial cancer.

The rearrangement uses TRBV28 and TRBJ1-5; possible D gene TRBD1, 5 bases. This CDR3 spans 12 amino acids. The V end was cut by 8 bases, the J end by 4 bases, with 9 bases between. In germline, CDR1 is MDHEN, CDR2 SYDVKM. CDR3: CASVRGNQPQHF. For the CDR3, the DNA is TGTGCCAGCGTTCGGGGGAATCAGCCCCAGCATTTT.

This clone turned up a few times. The CDR3 region is CASKGGPDYTQYF. The CDR3 coding sequence is TGTGCCAGCAAGGGCGGGCCCGATTATACGCAGTATTTT. This chain connects TRBV6-1 to TRBJ2-3; possibly TRBD2 for D (5 bases). Trimming took off 7 bases at V and 7 bases at J, with 15 bases between the two ends. In germline, CDR1 is MNHNS, CDR2 SASEGT. The CDR3 has 13 amino acids.

About this clone itself: Other nucleotide sequences from this sample produce the same CDR3. CDR3 region: CASRRQGGGYTF. For the CDR3, the DNA is TGTGCCAGCAGGAGACAGGGTGGCGGCTACACCTTC. The gene calls are TRBV6-5 and TRBJ1-2, with 7 bases that match TRBD1. The J segment lost 8 bases and the V segment lost 6 bases, leaving 6 bases of the junction unmatched. The CDR3 spans 12 residues. Germline V lookup: CDR1 MNHEY, CDR2 SVGAGI.

V usage is TRBV7-3 and J usage is TRBJ2-7; 8 bases map to TRBD1. The CDR3 extends over 15 amino acids. CDR1 and CDR2 (germline): SGHTA, FQGTGA. The junction had 6 bases not matched to a gene; V was cut back by 5 bases and J by 0 bases. In DNA form, the CDR3 reads TGTGCCAGCAGCCTTTCGACAGGGGACTCCTACGAGCAGTACTTC. Amino acids: CASSLSTGDSYEQYF. Looking up the rest from reference TRBV7-3 and TRBJ2-7 gives the full variable domain: GAGVSQTPSNKVTEKGKYVELRCDPISGHTALYWYRQSLGQGPEFLIYFQGTGAADDSGLPNDRFFAVRPEGSVSTLKIQRTERGDSAVYLCASSLSTGDSYEQYFGPGTRLTVT.

V usage is TRBV5-1 and J usage is TRBJ1-2; the D is unclear. Germline values: CDR1 SGHRS, CDR2 YFSETQ. The CDR3 runs to 13 residues. V was trimmed by 0 bases and J by 7 bases, leaving 10 bases between them. CDR3 nucleotides: TGCGCCAGCAGCTTGGGAGGTGGATCTGGCTACACCTTC. Protein: CASSLGGGSGYTF.

This chain links TRBV7-9 with TRBJ2-1; D gene uncertain. Germline V gives CDR1 SEHNR, CDR2 FQNEAQ (reference sequence). The V and J ends lost 5 bases and 0 bases respectively, with 17 bases between them. This CDR3 contains 17 residues. CDR3 in amino acids: CASSVLIGFSSYNEQFF. The CDR3, as DNA: TGTGCCAGCAGCGTCTTAATTGGTTTTAGCTCCTACAATGAGCAGTTCTTC.

V is TRBV2 and J is TRBJ2-1, with 8 bases fitting TRBD1. The CDR3 sequence is 13 residues long. Germline V gene lookup returns CDR1 SNHLY and CDR2 FYNNEI. The V and J ends lost 10 bases and 4 bases, in that order; junction bases with no gene match: 6. The CDR3, as DNA: TGTGCCACCAATGGACAGGGATACAATGAGCAGTTCTTC. Protein: CATNGQGYNEQFF.

This clone was counted between two and nine times. The genes are TRBV7-2 and TRBJ2-7, with 13 bases lining up with TRBD2. Germline values: CDR1 SGHTA, CDR2 FQGNSA. The CDR3 is 15 amino acids. The ends lost 6 bases at V and 0 bases at J; junction bases unmatched: 2. The CDR3 loop reads CASSRTSGSSYEQYF. The DNA for the CDR3 is TGTGCCAGCAGTCGGACTAGCGGGAGCTCCTACGAGCAGTACTTC.